The subject of this entry is one TCR beta chain. This record comes from a study of early stage breast cancer tumors. Study overall: Average read coverage per sample was roughly 9.3-fold.

TCRdb's table, derived via immunoSEQ multiplex PCR, lists solely in-frame clones and lacks some. The sample lists about 72,000 clones, 65% to 85% occurring once. Germline CDR1 reads MDHEN; CDR2 reads SYDVKM. The CDR3 sequence is 18 residues long. V gave up 6 bases and J gave up 7 bases; unmatched junction bases: 22. The genes are TRBV28 and TRBJ2-5; 8 bases fit TRBD2. The TCR comes from a person in their 60s with breast cancer. The sample comprised blood. CDR3 sequence (DNA): TGTGCCAGCAGACCCTCCCCGAGGACTAGCACTAGAGCGGGGACCCAGTACTTC. This gives the protein CASRPSPRTSTRAGTQYF.